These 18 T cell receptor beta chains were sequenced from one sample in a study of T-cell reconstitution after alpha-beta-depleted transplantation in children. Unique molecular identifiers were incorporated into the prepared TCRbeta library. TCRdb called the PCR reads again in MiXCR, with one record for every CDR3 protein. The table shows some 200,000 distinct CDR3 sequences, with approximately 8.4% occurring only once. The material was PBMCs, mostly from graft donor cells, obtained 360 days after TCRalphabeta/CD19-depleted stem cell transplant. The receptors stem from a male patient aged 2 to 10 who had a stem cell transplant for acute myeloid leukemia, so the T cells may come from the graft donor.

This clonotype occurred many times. The CDR3 here is CSARDLRDYEQYF. CDR3 bases: TGCAGTGCTAGAGATCTCAGGGATTACGAGCAGTACTTC. The genes are TRBV20-1 and TRBJ2-7; a possible D gene is TRBD1 (5 bases). CDR1 and CDR2 from the germline V gene are DFQATT and SNEGSKA (reference sequence). The V gene lost 0 bases and the J gene lost 4 bases, with 10 bases spanning the gap. The CDR3 is made up of 13 amino acids.

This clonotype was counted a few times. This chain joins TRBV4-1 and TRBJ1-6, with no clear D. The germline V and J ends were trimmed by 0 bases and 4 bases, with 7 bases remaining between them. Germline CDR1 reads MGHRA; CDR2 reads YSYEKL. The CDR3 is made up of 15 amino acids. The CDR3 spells CASSQDRVYNSPLHF. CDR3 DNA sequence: TGCGCCAGCAGCCAAGATAGGGTGTATAATTCACCCCTCCACTTT.

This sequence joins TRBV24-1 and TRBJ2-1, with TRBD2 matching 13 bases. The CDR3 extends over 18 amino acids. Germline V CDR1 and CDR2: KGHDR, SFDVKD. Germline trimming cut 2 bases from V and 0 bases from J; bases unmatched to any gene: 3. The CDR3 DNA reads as TGTGCCACCAGTGATTCCCGGACTAGCGGGAGCTCCTACAATGAGCAGTTCTTC. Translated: CATSDSRTSGSSYNEQFF.

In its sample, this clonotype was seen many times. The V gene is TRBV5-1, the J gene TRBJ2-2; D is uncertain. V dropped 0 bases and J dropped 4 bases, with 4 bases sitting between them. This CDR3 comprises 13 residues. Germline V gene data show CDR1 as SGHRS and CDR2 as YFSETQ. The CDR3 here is CASSLAFTGELFF. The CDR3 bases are TGCGCCAGCAGCTTGGCCTTCACCGGGGAGCTGTTTTTT.

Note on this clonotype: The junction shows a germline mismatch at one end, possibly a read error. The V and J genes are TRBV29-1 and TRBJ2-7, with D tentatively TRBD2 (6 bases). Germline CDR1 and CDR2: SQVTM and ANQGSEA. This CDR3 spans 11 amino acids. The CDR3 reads CSVGGTGERDF. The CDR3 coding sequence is TGCAGCGTTGGGGGGACTGGCGAGCGAGACTTC.

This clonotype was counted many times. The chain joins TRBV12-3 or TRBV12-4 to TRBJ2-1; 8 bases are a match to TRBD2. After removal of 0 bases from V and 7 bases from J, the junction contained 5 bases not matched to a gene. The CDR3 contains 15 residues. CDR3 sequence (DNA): TGTGCCAGCAGTTTAGCGGGCGGGGGGTATAATGAGCAGTTCTTC. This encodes CASSLAGGGYNEQFF.

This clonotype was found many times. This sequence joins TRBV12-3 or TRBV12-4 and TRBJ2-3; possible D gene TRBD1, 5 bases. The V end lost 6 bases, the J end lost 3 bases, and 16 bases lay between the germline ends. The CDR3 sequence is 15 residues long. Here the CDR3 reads CASSRRTSLTDTQYF. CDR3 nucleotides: TGTGCCAGCAGCCGAAGGACAAGCCTGACAGATACGCAGTATTTT.

In DNA, the CDR3 is TGTGCCAGCAACCATACTCTCATCGGGACCTACAATGAGCAGTTCTTC. Translating gives CASNHTLIGTYNEQFF. This sequence joins TRBV7-8 and TRBJ2-1, with D perhaps TRBD2 (5 bases). Germline CDR1 and CDR2: SGHVS and FQNEAQ. Trimming cost V 7 bases and J 2 bases, with 18 bases left between them. This CDR3 has 16 residues.

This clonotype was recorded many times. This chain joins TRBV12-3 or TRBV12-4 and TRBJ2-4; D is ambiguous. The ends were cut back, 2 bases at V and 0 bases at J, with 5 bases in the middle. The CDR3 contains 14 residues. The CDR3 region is CASSLNRAKNIQYF. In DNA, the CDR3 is TGTGCCAGCAGTTTAAACAGAGCCAAAAACATTCAGTACTTC.

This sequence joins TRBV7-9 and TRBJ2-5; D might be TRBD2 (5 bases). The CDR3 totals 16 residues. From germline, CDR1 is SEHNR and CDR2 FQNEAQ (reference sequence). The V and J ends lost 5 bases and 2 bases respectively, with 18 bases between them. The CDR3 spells CASSPSIDSGQETQYF. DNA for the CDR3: TGTGCCAGCAGCCCCTCGATCGACTCGGGGCAAGAGACCCAGTACTTC.

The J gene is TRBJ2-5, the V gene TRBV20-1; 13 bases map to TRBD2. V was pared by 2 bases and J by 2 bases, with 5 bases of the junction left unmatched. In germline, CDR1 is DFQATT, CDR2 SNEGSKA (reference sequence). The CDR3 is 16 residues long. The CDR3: CSARYRTSGGQETQYF. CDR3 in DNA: TGCAGTGCTAGATACCGGACTAGCGGGGGTCAAGAGACCCAGTACTTC.

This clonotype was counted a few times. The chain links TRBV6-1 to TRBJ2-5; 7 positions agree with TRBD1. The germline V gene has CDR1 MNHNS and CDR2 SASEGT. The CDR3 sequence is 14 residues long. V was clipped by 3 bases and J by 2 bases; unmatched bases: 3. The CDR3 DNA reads TGTGCCAGCAGTGATCCGGGACAGCAAGAGACCCAGTACTTC. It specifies CASSDPGQQETQYF.

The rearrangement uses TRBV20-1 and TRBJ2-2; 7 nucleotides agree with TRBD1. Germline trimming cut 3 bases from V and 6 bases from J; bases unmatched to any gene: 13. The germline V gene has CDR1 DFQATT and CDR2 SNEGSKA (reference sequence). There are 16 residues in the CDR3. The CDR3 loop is CSASRQGRAMAGELFF. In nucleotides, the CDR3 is TGCAGTGCTAGCAGACAGGGTCGCGCGATGGCCGGGGAGCTGTTTTTT.

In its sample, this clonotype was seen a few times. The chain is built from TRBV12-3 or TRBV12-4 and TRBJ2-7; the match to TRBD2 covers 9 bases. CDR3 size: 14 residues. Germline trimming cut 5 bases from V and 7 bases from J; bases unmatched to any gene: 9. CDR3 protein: CASSLSGGPREQYV. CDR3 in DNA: TGTGCCAGCAGTCTTAGCGGGGGTCCTAGGGAGCAGTACGTC.

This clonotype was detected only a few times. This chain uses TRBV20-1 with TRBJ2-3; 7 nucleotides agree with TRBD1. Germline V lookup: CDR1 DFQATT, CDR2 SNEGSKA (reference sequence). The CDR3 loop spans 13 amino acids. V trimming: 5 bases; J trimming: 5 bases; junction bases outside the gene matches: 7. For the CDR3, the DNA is TGCAGTGCTTCCGGGACAGCGAAAGATACGCAGTATTTT. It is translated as CSASGTAKDTQYF.

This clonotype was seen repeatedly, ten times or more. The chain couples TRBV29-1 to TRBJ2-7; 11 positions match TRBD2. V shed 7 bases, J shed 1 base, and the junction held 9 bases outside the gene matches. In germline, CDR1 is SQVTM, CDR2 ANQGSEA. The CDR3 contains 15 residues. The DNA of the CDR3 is TGCAGCGGGGCCGGGACTAGCGGACGATCCTACGAGCAGTACTTC. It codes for CSGAGTSGRSYEQYF.

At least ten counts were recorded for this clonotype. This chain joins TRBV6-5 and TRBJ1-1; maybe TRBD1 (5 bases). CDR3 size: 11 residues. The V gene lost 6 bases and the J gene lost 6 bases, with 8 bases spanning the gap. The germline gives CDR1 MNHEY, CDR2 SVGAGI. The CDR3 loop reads CASRQTAEAFF. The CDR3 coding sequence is TGTGCCAGCAGGCAGACAGCTGAAGCTTTCTTT.

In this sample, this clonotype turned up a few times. CDR3 sequence: CASSLGRQAGANVLTF. CDR3 nucleotide sequence: TGTGCCAGCAGCTTGGGAAGACAAGCTGGGGCCAACGTCCTGACTTTC. This chain connects TRBV5-5 to TRBJ2-6; D unclear. Between the trimmed V and J ends, which lost 0 bases and 2 bases, there was a span of 9 bases. The CDR3 sequence is 16 residues long. Germline values: CDR1 SGHKS, CDR2 YYEKEE (reference sequence).